The 16 T cell receptor beta chains given below trace back to one sample, sequenced in a study of control samples from healthy donors and cancer patients. Sequencing was performed with immunoSEQ multiplex PCR; in TCRdb, only in-frame clones are kept and a portion is missing. The table lists about 2,400 clones, less than 98% of them singletons. The sequencing sample was made of PBMCs. These receptor sequences come from a man aged 70-80 years with head and neck cancer.

The V and J genes are TRBV6-2 or TRBV6-3 and TRBJ2-5; perhaps TRBD2 as D (5 bases). V lost 4 bases and J lost 2, with 8 bases in between. The CDR3 covers 13 residues. CDR1 MNHEY and CDR2 SVGEGT come from the germline V gene. The DNA for the CDR3 is TGTGCCAGCAGTTGGGGAGTTCAAGAGACCCAGTACTTC. It encodes CASSWGVQETQYF.

The chain is built from TRBV11-2 and TRBJ2-1; no firm D call. Trimming removed 1 base from V and 0 bases from J, with 10 bases in between. This CDR3 is built from 16 residues. Looked up from germline, CDR1 is SGHAT and CDR2 is FQNNGV. CDR3 sequence reads: CASSLVPRSSYNEQFF. In DNA, the CDR3 is TGTGCCAGCAGCTTAGTCCCGCGGAGCTCCTACAATGAGCAGTTCTTC.

This chain uses TRBV6-5 with TRBJ2-1; 10 bases are a match to TRBD2. The CDR3 has 14 amino acids. The V gene's germline CDR1 is MNHEY and CDR2 SVGAGI. V was clipped by 7 bases and J by 7 bases; unmatched bases: 7. CDR3 bases: TGTGCCAGCACGGGGGGAGCGGGAGGGAATGAGCAGTTCTTC. As protein: CASTGGAGGNEQFF.

The CDR3 nucleotides are TGTGCCAGCGCCTTGACTAGCGGGAAGTTAAGAGGAGCCGAAGAGCAGTACTTC. The encoded protein is CASALTSGKLRGAEEQYF. The rearrangement links TRBV2 to TRBJ2-7; 11 bases agree with TRBD2. The CDR3 totals 18 residues. The J segment lost 7 bases and the V segment lost 8 bases, leaving 22 bases of the junction unmatched. CDR1 is SNHLY, CDR2 FYNNEI, per germline.

The chain links TRBV5-5 to TRBJ1-1; D is uncertain. Per the germline V gene, CDR1 is SGHKS and CDR2 is YYEKEE (reference sequence). CDR3 length equals 13 residues. The germline V and J ends were trimmed by 2 bases and 6 bases, with 11 bases remaining between them. The CDR3 region has the DNA TGTGCCAGCAGCTTTTCGGGTTCCCCTGAAGCTTTCTTT. This translates into CASSFSGSPEAFF. Full variable domain (remainder filled in from reference TRBV5-5 and TRBJ1-1): DAGVTQSPTHLIKTRGQQVTLRCSPISGHKSVSWYQQVLGQGPQFIFQYYEKEERGRGNFPDRFSARQFPNYSSELNVNALLLGDSALYLCASSFSGSPEAFFGQGTRLTVV.

The chain employs TRBV15 and TRBJ2-2; 8 bases are shared with TRBD2. There are 14 residues in the CDR3. The V and J ends lost 6 bases and 3 bases, in that order; junction bases with no gene match: 3. Germline CDR1 is LNHNV and CDR2 is YYDKDF (reference sequence). The CDR3 coding sequence is TGTGCCACCAGGCGGGGGGAGGACACCGGGGAGCTGTTTTTT. This sequence encodes CATRRGEDTGELFF.

The chain joins TRBV5-5 to TRBJ1-4; no definite D call. This CDR3 region has 16 residues. Trimming pared 2 bases from V and 4 bases from J, leaving 15 bases between. Germline CDR1 is SGHKS and CDR2 is YYEKEE (reference sequence). In DNA, the CDR3 is TGTGCCAGCAGCTTACTGGTCGTCGGCGGTAATGAAAAACTGTTTTTT. Its protein is CASSLLVVGGNEKLFF.

This chain links TRBV19 with TRBJ2-7; 7 positions match TRBD1. Germline CDR1 reads LNHDA; CDR2 reads SQIVND (reference sequence). Trimming took 5 bases from V and 3 from J; bases not matched to a gene: 10. This CDR3 is 15 amino acids long. This chain's CDR3 is CASSLAGQALYEQYF. The CDR3 DNA sequence: TGTGCCAGTAGTTTAGCTGGACAGGCCCTCTACGAGCAGTACTTC.

The chain couples TRBV12-3 or TRBV12-4 to TRBJ2-7, with D hard to call. The CDR3 has 11 amino acids. The V and J ends lost 8 bases and 0 bases respectively, with 5 bases between them. The CDR3 here is CASGPSYEQYF. CDR3 DNA: TGTGCCAGCGGTCCCTCCTACGAGCAGTACTTC.

J is TRBJ1-2 and V is TRBV5-8; the D gene is possibly TRBD1 (6 bases). The CDR3 is made up of 15 amino acids. CDR1 and CDR2 from the germline V gene are SGHTS and YDEGEE. With 0 bases removed from V and 5 bases from J, the gap between germline ends came to 14 bases. The CDR3 loop is CASSLVRTVGYGYTF. CDR3 nucleotide sequence: TGTGCCAGCAGCTTGGTGAGGACAGTGGGGTATGGCTACACCTTC.

As to this clone: Likely a read error: the CDR3 ends without its conserved phenylalanine or tryptophan. The DNA is omitted, as the CDR3 cannot be located on it reliably, and the CDR3 follows TCRdb's listing. V and J are TRBV21-1 and TRBJ1-1; TRBD1, as called in the table, went unchecked against the DNA. TRBV21-1 is classified as a pseudogene. The CDR3 totals 17 residues, both ends included. The CDR3 region is CASSIQGAVQGETEAFL.

This rearrangement joins TRBV3-1 (or the pseudogene TRBV3-2) to TRBJ1-3; no clear D. V lost 4 bases to trimming and J lost 0 bases, with 7 bases between them. The CDR3 loop spans 14 amino acids. In germline, CDR1 is LGHDT, CDR2 YNNKEL (reference sequence). CDR3 bases: TGTGCCAGCAGCCGGACTGGCTCTGGAAACACCATATATTTT. Translating it yields CASSRTGSGNTIYF.

The chain couples TRBV25-1 to TRBJ1-4, with TRBD1 as a possible D gene (5 bases). The CDR3 sequence is 18 residues long. With 2 bases removed from V and 10 bases from J, the gap between germline ends came to 26 bases. Germline loops: CDR1 MGHDK, CDR2 SYGVNS. CDR3 amino acids: CASSEHSTGIGEGGKLFF. DNA for the CDR3: TGTGCCAGCAGTGAACACTCCACAGGTATTGGTGAAGGAGGAAAACTGTTTTTT.

The chain recombines TRBV5-5 with TRBJ1-2, with D tentatively TRBD1 (5 bases). CDR1 SGHKS and CDR2 YYEKEE come from the germline V gene (reference sequence). The CDR3 consists of 13 residues. V gave up 2 bases and J gave up 3 bases, with 8 bases separating them. Written as DNA, the CDR3 is TGTGCCAGCAGCTTAAGGGGCGACTATGGCTACACCTTC. Translating it yields CASSLRGDYGYTF.

The chain employs TRBV2 and TRBJ2-2; no firm D call. The CDR3 runs 13 residues. Trimming pared 4 bases from V and 5 bases from J, leaving 8 bases between. Germline V gene data show CDR1 as SNHLY and CDR2 as FYNNEI. CDR3 sequence: CASSVSFTGELFF. CDR3 nucleotide sequence: TGTGCCAGCAGTGTTAGTTTTACCGGGGAGCTGTTTTTT.

A single count supports this clone. The rearrangement uses TRBV28 and TRBJ1-1, with D possibly being TRBD1 (6 bases). The germline V gene has CDR1 MDHEN and CDR2 SYDVKM. The CDR3 is 15 residues long. V lost 4 bases and J lost 1, with 13 bases in between. CDR3 sequence reads: CASSSHGTTNTEAFF. In DNA, the CDR3 is TGTGCCAGCAGTTCCCACGGGACAACGAACACTGAAGCTTTCTTT.